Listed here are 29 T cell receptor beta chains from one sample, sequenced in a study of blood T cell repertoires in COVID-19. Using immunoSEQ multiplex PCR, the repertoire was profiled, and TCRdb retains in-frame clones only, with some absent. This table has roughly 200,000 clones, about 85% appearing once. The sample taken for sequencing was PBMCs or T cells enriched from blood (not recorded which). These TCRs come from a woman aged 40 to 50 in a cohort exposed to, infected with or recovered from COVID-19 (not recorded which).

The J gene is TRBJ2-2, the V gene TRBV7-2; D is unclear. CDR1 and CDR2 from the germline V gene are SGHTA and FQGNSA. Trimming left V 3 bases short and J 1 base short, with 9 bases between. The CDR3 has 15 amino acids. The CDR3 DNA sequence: TGTGCCAGCAGCTTGGGCGTGGGGAACACCGGGGAGCTGTTTTTT. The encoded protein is CASSLGVGNTGELFF.

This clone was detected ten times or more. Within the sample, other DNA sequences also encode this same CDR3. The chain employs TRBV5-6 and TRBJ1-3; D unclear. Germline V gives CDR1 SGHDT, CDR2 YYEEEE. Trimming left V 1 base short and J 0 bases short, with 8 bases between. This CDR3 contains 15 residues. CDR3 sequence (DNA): TGTGCCAGCAGCTTGTGGAGGGCCTCTGGAAACACCATATATTTT. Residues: CASSLWRASGNTIYF.

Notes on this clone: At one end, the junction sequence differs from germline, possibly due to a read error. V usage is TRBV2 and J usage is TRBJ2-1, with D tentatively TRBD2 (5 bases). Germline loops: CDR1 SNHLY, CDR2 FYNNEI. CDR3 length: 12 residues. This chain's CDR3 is CASSELGNPGIF. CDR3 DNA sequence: TGTGCCAGCAGTGAACTCGGGAATCCGGGGATCTTC.

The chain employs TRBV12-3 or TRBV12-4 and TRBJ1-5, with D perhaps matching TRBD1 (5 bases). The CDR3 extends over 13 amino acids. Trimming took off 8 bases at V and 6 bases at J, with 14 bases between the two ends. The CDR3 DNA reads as TGTGCCAGCGGGAAAGGGGTCGCTCAGCCCCAGCATTTT. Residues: CASGKGVAQPQHF.

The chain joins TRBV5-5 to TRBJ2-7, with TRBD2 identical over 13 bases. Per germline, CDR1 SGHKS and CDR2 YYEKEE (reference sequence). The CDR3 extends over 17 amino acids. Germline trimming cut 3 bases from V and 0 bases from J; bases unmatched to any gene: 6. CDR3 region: CASSYGTSGISSYEQYF. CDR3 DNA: TGTGCCAGCAGCTACGGGACTAGCGGGATTAGCTCCTACGAGCAGTACTTC.

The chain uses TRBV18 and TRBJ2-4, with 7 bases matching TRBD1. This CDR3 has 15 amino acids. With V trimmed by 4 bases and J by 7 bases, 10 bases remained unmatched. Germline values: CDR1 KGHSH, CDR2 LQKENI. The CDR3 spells CASSLRQGKGNIQYF. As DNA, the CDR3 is TGTGCCAGCTCACTACGACAGGGAAAGGGGAACATTCAGTACTTC.

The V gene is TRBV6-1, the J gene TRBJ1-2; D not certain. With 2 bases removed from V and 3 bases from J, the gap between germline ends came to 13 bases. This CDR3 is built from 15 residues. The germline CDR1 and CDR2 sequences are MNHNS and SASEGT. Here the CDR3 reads CASSEILTGYYGYTF. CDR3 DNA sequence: TGTGCCAGCAGTGAAATTCTAACCGGGTACTATGGCTACACCTTC.

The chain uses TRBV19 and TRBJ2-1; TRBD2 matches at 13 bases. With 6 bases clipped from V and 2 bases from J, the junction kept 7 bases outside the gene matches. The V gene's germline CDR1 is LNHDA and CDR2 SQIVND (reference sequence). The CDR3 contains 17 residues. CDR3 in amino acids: CASSGLAGARTYNEQFF. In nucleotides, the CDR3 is TGTGCCAGTAGCGGACTAGCGGGAGCTAGGACCTACAATGAGCAGTTCTTC.

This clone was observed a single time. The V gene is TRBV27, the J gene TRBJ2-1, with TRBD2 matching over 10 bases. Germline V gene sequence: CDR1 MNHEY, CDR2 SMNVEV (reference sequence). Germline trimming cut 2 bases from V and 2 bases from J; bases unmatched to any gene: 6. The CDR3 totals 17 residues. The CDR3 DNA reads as TGTGCCAGCAGTTTAAGAGGGCTAGCGGGGGCCTACAATGAGCAGTTCTTC. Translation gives CASSLRGLAGAYNEQFF.

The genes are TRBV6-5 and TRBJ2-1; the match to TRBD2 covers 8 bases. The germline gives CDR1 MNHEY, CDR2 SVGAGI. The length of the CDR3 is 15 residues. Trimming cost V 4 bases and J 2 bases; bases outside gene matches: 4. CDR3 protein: CASSLSGGTYNEQFF. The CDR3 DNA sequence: TGTGCCAGCAGTTTAAGCGGGGGTACCTACAATGAGCAGTTCTTC.

CDR3 sequence: CASSDGHLSYNEQFF. In DNA form, the CDR3 reads TGTGCCAGCAGTGATGGGCATCTTTCCTACAATGAGCAGTTCTTC. The V call is TRBV6-1, the J call TRBJ2-1; no clear D gene. CDR1 and CDR2 (germline): MNHNS, SASEGT. The CDR3 length is 15 residues. Deletions cut 3 bases from V and 1 base from J, with 10 bases between.

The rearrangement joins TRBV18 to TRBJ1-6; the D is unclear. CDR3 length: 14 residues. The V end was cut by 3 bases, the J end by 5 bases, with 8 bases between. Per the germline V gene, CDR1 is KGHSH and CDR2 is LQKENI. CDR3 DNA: TGTGCCAGCTCACCGGGCGGGAATAATTCACCCCTCCACTTT. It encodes CASSPGGNNSPLHF.

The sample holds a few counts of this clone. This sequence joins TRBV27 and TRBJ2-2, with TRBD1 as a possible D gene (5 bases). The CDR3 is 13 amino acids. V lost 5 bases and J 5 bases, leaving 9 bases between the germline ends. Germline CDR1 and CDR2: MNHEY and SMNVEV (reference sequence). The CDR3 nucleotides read TGTGCCAGCAGTCAGGACACTACCGGGGAGCTGTTTTTT. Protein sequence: CASSQDTTGELFF.

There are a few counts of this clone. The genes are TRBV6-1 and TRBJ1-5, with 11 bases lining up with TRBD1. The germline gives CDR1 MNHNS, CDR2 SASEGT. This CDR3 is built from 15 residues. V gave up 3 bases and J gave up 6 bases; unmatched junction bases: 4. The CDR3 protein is CASSDPGQGAQPQHF. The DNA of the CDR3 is TGTGCCAGCAGTGACCCCGGACAGGGGGCTCAGCCCCAGCATTTT.

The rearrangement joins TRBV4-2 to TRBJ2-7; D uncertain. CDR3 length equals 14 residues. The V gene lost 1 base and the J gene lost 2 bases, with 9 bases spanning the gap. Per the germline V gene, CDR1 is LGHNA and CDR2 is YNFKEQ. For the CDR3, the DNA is TGTGCCAGCAGCCAAGTGGGCAGCACCTACGAGCAGTACTTC. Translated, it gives CASSQVGSTYEQYF.

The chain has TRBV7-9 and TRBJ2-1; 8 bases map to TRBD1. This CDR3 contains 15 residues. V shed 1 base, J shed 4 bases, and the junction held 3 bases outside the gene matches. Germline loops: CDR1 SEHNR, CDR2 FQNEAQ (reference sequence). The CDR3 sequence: CASSLGQGRYNEQFF. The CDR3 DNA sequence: TGTGCCAGCAGCTTAGGACAGGGGAGATACAATGAGCAGTTCTTC.

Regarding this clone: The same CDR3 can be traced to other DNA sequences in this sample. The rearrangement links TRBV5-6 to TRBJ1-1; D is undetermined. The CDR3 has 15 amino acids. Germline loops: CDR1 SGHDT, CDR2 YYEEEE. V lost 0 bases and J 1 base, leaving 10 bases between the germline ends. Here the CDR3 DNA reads TGTGCCAGCAGCTTGGGAGATAGAGGGAACACTGAAGCTTTCTTT. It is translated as CASSLGDRGNTEAFF.

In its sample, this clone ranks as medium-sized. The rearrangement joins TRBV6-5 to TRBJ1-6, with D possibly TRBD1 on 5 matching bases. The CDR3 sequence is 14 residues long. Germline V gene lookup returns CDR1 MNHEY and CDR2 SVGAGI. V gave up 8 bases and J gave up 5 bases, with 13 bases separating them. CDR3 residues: CASRGTGDNSPLHF. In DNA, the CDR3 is TGTGCCAGCCGCGGGACGGGTGATAATTCACCCCTCCACTTT.

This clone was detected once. DNA of the CDR3: TGTGCCAGCAGCCCCGGGGCAGGGGACTATGGCTACACCTTC. It yields the protein CASSPGAGDYGYTF. The genes are TRBV5-4 and TRBJ1-2; a possible D gene is TRBD1 (6 bases). CDR1 SGHNT and CDR2 YYREEE come from the germline V gene (reference sequence). The CDR3 contains 14 residues. The ends were cut back, 4 bases at V and 3 bases at J, with 13 bases in the middle.

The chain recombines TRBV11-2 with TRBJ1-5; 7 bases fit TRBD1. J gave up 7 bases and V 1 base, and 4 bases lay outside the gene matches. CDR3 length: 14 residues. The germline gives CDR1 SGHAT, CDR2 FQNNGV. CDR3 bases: TGTGCCAGCAGCTTAGGACAGGGTGGGCAGCCCCAGCATTTT. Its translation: CASSLGQGGQPQHF. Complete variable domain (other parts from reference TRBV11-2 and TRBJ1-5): EAGVAQSPRYKIIEKRQSVAFWCNPISGHATLYWYQQILGQGPKLLIQFQNNGVVDDSQLPKDRFSAERLKGVDSTLKIQPAKLEDSAVYLCASSLGQGGQPQHFGDGTRLSIL.

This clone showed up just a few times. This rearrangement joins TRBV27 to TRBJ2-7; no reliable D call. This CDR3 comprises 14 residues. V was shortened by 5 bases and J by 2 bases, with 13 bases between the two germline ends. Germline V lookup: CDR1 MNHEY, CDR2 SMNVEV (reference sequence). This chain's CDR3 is CASSPREGAYEQYF. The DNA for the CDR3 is TGTGCCAGCAGTCCCCGCGAAGGAGCCTACGAGCAGTACTTC.

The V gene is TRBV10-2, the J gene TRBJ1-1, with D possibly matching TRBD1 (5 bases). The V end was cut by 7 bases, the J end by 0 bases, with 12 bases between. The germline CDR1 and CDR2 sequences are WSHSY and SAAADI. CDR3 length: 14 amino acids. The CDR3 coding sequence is TGCGCCAGCACTAGACAGACCATGAACACTGAAGCTTTCTTT. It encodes CASTRQTMNTEAFF.

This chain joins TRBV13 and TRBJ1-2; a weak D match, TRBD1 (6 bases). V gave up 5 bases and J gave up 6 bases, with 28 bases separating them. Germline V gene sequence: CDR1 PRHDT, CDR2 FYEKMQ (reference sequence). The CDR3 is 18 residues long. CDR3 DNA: TGTGCCAGCAGCCTACACAGCTCCGAGACAGGCATTTTCAATGGCTACACCTTC. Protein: CASSLHSSETGIFNGYTF.

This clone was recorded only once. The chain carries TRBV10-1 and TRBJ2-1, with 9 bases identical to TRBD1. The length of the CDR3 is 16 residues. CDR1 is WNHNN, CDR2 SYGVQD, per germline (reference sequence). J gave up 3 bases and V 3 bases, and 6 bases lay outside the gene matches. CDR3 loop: CASSDRTGGVYNEQFF. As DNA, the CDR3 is TGCGCCAGCAGTGACCGAACAGGGGGCGTCTACAATGAGCAGTTCTTC.

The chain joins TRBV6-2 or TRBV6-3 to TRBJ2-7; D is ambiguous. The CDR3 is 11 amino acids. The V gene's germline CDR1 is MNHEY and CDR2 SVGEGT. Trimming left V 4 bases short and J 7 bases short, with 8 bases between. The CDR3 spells CASSFQTEQYF. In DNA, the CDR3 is TGTGCCAGCAGTTTCCAGACAGAGCAGTACTTC.

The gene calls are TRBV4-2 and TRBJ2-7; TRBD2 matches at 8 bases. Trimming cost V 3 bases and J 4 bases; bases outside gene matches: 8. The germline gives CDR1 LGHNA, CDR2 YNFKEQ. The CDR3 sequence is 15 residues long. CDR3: CASSHQREGGYEQYF. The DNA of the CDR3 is TGTGCCAGCAGCCATCAACGGGAGGGGGGTTACGAGCAGTACTTC.

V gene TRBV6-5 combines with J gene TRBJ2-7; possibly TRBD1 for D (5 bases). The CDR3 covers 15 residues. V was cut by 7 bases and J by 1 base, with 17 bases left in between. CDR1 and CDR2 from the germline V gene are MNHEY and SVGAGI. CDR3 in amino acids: CASMLGQGFSYEQYF. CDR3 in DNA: TGTGCCAGCATGCTTGGTCAGGGTTTTTCCTACGAGCAGTACTTC.

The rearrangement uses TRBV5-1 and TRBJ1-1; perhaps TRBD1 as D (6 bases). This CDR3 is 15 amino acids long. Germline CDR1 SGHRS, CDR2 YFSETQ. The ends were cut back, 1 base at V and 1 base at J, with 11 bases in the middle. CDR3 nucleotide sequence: TGCGCCAGCAGCTTGCGGACAGCGGAGAACACTGAAGCTTTCTTT. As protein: CASSLRTAENTEAFF.

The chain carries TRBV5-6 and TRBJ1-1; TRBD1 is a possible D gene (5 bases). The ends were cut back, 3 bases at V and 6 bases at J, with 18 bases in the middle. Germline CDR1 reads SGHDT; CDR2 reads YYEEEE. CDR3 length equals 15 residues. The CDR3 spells CASSYGTGEAAEAFF. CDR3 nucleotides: TGTGCCAGCAGCTACGGGACGGGAGAGGCTGCTGAAGCTTTCTTT.